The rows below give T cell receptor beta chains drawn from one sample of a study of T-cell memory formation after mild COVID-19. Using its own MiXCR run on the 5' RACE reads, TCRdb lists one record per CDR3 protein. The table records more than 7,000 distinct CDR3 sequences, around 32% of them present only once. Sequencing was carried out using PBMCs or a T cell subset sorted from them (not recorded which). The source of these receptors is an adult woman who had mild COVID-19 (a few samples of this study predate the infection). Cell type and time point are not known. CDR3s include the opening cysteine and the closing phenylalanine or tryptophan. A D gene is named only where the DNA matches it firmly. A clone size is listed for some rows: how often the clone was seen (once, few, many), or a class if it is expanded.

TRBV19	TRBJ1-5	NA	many	TGTGCCAGTAGTATCTCGAGCTTCTACCAGAATCAGCCCCAGCATTTT	CASSISSFYQNQPQHF
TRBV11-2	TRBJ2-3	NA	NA	TGTGCCAGCAGCTTTAATCGGGGCACAGATACGCAGTATTTT	CASSFNRGTDTQYF
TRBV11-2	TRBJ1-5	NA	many	TGTGCCAGCAGCCCTGGCGGTCCCTGCCGGGCCTTCAATCAGCCCCAGCATTTT	CASSPGGPCRAFNQPQHF
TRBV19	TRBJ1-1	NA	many	TGTGCCAGTAGTATAGTACACCTCGGAGGGACTGAAGCTTTCTTT	CASSIVHLGGTEAFF
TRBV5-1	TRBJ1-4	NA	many	TGCGCCAGCAGCCCATCAGGGTTTAATGAAAAACTGTTTTTT	CASSPSGFNEKLFF
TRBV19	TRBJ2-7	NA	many	TGTGCCAGTAGTATGGGCCAGGGCATATCGTTTCCCTACGAGCAGTACTTC	CASSMGQGISFPYEQYF
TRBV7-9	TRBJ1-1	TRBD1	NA	TGTGCCAGCAGTGGGACAGGGGAAGCTTTCTTT	CASSGTGEAFF
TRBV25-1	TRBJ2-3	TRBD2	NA	TGTGCCAGCAGTGAACTGGGAGGGCGCGGCACAGATACGCAGTATTTT	CASSELGGRGTDTQYF
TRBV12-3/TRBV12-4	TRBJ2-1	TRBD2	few	TGTGCCAGCAGTTTGGGCGGGGGGTACAATGAGCAGTTCTTC	CASSLGGGYNEQFF
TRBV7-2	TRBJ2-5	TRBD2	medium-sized	TGTGCCAGCAGCTACGGGACTAGCCGAGAGACCCAGTACTTC	CASSYGTSRETQYF
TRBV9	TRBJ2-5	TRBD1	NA	TGTGCCAGCAGCGTAGACGGACAGGGGCGGGAGACCCAGTACTTC	CASSVDGQGRETQYF
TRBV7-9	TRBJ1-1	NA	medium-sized	TGTGCCACCAGCTTAGGAGACACTGAAGCTTTCTTT	CATSLGDTEAFF
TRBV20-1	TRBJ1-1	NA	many	TGCAGTGCTGTTAGAGGGGCGCCTTATATGAACACTGAAGCTTTCTTT	CSAVRGAPYMNTEAFF
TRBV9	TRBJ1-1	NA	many	TGTGCCAGCAGCGTAGATGGGACCCCAGGAGACACTGAAGCTTTCTTT	CASSVDGTPGDTEAFF
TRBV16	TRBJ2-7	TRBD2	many	TGTGCCAGCAGCCATAGGAGGACTAGCTATGACTACGAGCAGTACTTC	CASSHRRTSYDYEQYF
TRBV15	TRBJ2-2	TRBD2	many	TGTGCCACCAGCAGAGATGTAGAGGTGTTGGCTAGCGGGGGGACCGGGGAGCTGTTTTTT	CATSRDVEVLASGGTGELFF
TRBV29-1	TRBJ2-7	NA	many	TGCAGCGTTGTAGCACCCAGCTCCTACGAGCAGTACTTC	CSVVAPSSYEQYF
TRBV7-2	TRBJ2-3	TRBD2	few	TGTGCCAGCAGCCTAGCGGGGTCAGATACGCAGTATTTT	CASSLAGSDTQYF
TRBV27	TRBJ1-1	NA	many	TGTGCCAGCAGTCTGGGACCGTACCTGAACACTGAAGCTTTCTTT	CASSLGPYLNTEAFF
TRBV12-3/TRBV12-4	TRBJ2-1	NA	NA	TGTGCCAGCAGCTTTCGGTTAAGCTCCTACAATGAGCAGTTCTTC	CASSFRLSSYNEQFF
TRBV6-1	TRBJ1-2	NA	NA	TGTGCCAGCAGTATCGCCGGAGGGGTCTATGGCTACACCTTC	CASSIAGGVYGYTF
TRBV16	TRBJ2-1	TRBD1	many	TGTGCCAGCAGCCACCTGACAGGGGACAATGAGCAGTTCTTC	CASSHLTGDNEQFF
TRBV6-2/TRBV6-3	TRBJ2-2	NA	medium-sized	TGTGCCAGCAGAAAATTCGGACCATTCGAGGAGCTGTTTTTT	CASRKFGPFEELFF
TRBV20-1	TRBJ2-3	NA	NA	TGCAGTGCTAGAGGAGGAGGGGGGCGGGATACGCAGTATTTT	CSARGGGGRDTQYF
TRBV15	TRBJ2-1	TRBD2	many	TGTGCCACCAGCAGAGATAAAGGACTAGCGGGTTACAATGAGCAGTTCTTC	CATSRDKGLAGYNEQFF
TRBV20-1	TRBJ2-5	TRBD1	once	TGCAGTGCTAGAGATCTGGGGCAGGGGGCTTGGGAGACCCAGTACTTC	CSARDLGQGAWETQYF
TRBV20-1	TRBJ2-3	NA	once	TGCAGTGCTAGCGGGGAGTATTACGGGACAGATACGCAGTATTTT	CSASGEYYGTDTQYF
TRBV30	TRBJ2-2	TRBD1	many	TGTGCCTGGAGTGTACCAGGAGACAGGGGGACGTTCACCGGGGAGCTGTTTTTT	CAWSVPGDRGTFTGELFF
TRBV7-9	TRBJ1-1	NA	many	TGTGCCAGCAGCTTAGCGTTTGGCCCTACGAGGACTGAAGCTTTCTTT	CASSLAFGPTRTEAFF
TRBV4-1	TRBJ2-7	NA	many	TGCGCCAGCAGCCAAGAAGCTAGGGGCAGCTACGAGCAGTACTTC	CASSQEARGSYEQYF
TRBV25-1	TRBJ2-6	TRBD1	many	TGTGCCAGCAGTGATTGGGACAGGGGGCCGGGGATTGGGGCCAACGTCCTGACTTTC	CASSDWDRGPGIGANVLTF